These 28 T cell receptor beta chains were all obtained from the same sample, sequenced in a study of Graves' ophthalmopathy and Graves' hyperthyroidism. RNA transcripts provided the template for amplifying TCR beta CDR3 regions. First-round RT-PCR with HTBI primers preceded a second-round multiplex PCR. TCRdb analysed the multiplex PCR reads with MiXCR anew, one entry per CDR3 protein. Of 650,000 to 800,000 distinct CDR3 sequences listed, approximately 39% were seen once; the top ten hold around 3.3%. Sequencing was carried out using peripheral blood. The receptors here all came from an adult man with Graves' ophthalmopathy.

This clonotype was detected many times. The CDR3 sequence: CASSPGQGKYGYTF. The CDR3 DNA reads TGTGCCAGCAGCCCAGGACAGGGAAAATATGGCTACACCTTC. V is TRBV7-9 and J is TRBJ1-2, with 8 bases that match TRBD1. This CDR3 spans 14 amino acids. The junction had 7 bases not matched to a gene; V was cut back by 5 bases and J by 5 bases. The germline CDR1 and CDR2 sequences are SEHNR and FQNEAQ (reference sequence).

This sequence joins TRBV10-3 and TRBJ1-5, with 7 bases aligning to TRBD1. The CDR3 contains 15 residues. V trimming: 2 bases; J trimming: 3 bases; junction bases outside the gene matches: 4. Germline CDR1 ENHRY, CDR2 SYGVKD. The CDR3 bases are TGTGCCATCAGTGAGGTAGGACAGGTCAATCAGCCCCAGCATTTT. It is translated as CAISEVGQVNQPQHF.

Concerning this clonotype: This may stem from a read error, because a much larger clone lies one nucleotide away. The J gene is TRBJ1-1, the V gene TRBV5-1, with D hard to call. The length of the CDR3 is 14 residues. Trimming took off 6 bases at V and 10 bases at J, with 22 bases between the two ends. From germline, CDR1 is SGHRS and CDR2 YFSETQ. CDR3 sequence: CASTREARKELAFF. The CDR3 DNA reads as TGCGCCAGCACCCGTGAAGCCAGGAAAGAACTAGCTTTCTTT.

About this clonotype: It may be a read error: a sequence one base away is much more abundant. The conserved phenylalanine or tryptophan is not found at the CDR3 terminus, so this likely reflects a read error. The V gene is TRBV2, the J gene TRBJ1-1, with D hard to call. This CDR3 is built from 12 residues. Germline V gene data show CDR1 as SNHLY and CDR2 as FYNNEI. V was clipped by 11 bases and J by 4 bases, with 14 bases between them. The CDR3 nucleotides are TGTGCCTCTGGGGTGTCAGGCACTGAAGCTTTCCTT. It specifies CASGVSGTEAFL.

This clonotype occurred many times. This chain joins TRBV5-1 and TRBJ1-4; D is undetermined. Germline CDR1 and CDR2: SGHRS and YFSETQ. V was pared by 0 bases and J by 0 bases, with 9 bases between. CDR3 size: 16 residues. In DNA, the CDR3 is TGCGCCAGCAGCTTGGGAGGCGCTTCAACTAATGAAAAACTGTTTTTT. This gives the protein CASSLGGASTNEKLFF.

CDR3 in DNA: TGTGCCAGTAGTATAGGCGGGTACAGTAGCACAGATACGCAGTATTTT. Amino acids: CASSIGGYSSTDTQYF. The rearrangement uses TRBV19 and TRBJ2-3; maybe TRBD2 (5 bases). CDR3 length: 16 residues. Germline CDR1 LNHDA, CDR2 SQIVND (reference sequence). V was pared by 1 base and J by 0 bases, with 11 bases between.

CDR3 sequence (DNA): TGTGCCAGCAGTTACTCGTTCACAGGGGGCCACGAGCAGTACTTC. Its protein is CASSYSFTGGHEQYF. V gene TRBV6-5 combines with J gene TRBJ2-7, with 9 bases that match TRBD1. Germline V CDR1 and CDR2: MNHEY, SVGAGI. The trim removed 0 bases at V and 5 bases at J, leaving 5 bases unmatched. The CDR3 spans 15 residues.

This clonotype was counted only a few times. The V call is TRBV24-1, the J call TRBJ2-2; D perhaps matches TRBD2 (6 bases). Trimming removed 3 bases from V and 6 bases from J, with 10 bases in between. CDR1 and CDR2 from the germline V gene are KGHDR and SFDVKD. The length of the CDR3 is 14 residues. The CDR3 reads CATSDATRSGELFF. DNA of the CDR3: TGTGCCACCAGTGATGCGACTAGGTCCGGGGAGCTGTTTTTT.

The chain is built from TRBV10-3 and TRBJ2-7, with D unresolved. Trimming took 3 bases from V and 2 from J, leaving 8 bases between them. This CDR3 is 13 amino acids long. Germline-derived CDR1 and CDR2 are ENHRY and SYGVKD. The CDR3 nucleotides read TGTGCCATCAGTGAAGCGAATACCTACGAGCAGTACTTC. Encoded protein: CAISEANTYEQYF.

About this clonotype itself: One base away lies a much larger clone, so this may be a sequencing read error. V usage is TRBV12-3 or TRBV12-4 and J usage is TRBJ1-1, with D unresolved. The CDR3 runs to 13 residues. Trimming removed 5 bases at V and 6 bases at J, with 13 bases between. CDR3 protein: CASSLDFVAEAFF. CDR3 coding DNA: TGTGCCAGCAGTCTTGACTTTGTGGCTGAAGCTTTCTTT.

V usage is TRBV12-5 and J usage is TRBJ2-2, with 7 nucleotides matching TRBD2. This CDR3 is built from 17 residues. Unmatched junction bases numbered 17, after V lost 7 bases and J lost 6 bases. CDR1 and CDR2 (germline): LGHNT, FRNRAP. CDR3 residues: CASDGRVAGVPAGELFF. DNA for the CDR3: TGTGCTAGTGACGGCCGTGTTGCGGGAGTTCCGGCCGGGGAGCTGTTTTTT.

Many counts were recorded for this clonotype. V usage is TRBV29-1 and J usage is TRBJ1-2; D is unclear. Germline V gene data show CDR1 as SQVTM and CDR2 as ANQGSEA. CDR3 size: 11 residues. V was trimmed by 3 bases and J by 4 bases, leaving 6 bases between them. The CDR3 DNA reads as TGCAGCGTTGAGGCTAGCTATGGCTACACCTTC. Translating gives CSVEASYGYTF.

Points on this clonotype: One end of the junction varies from germline; a read error may be responsible. This chain links TRBV7-8 with TRBJ1-6; D is uncertain. CDR1 is SGHVS and CDR2 is FQNEAQ in the germline V gene. This CDR3 is built from 17 residues. The CDR3 spells CATSQDRLGRSDSPLHF. DNA of the CDR3: TGCGCCACCAGCCAAGATCGATTAGGACGGAGCGATTCACCCCTCCACTTT. The full variable domain, rest sourced from reference TRBV7-8 and TRBJ1-6, is GAGVSQSPRYKVAKRGQDVALRCDPISGHVSLFWYQQALGQGPEFLTYFQNEAQLDKSGLPSDRFFAERPEGSVSTLKIQRTQQEDSAVYLCATSQDRLGRSDSPLHFGNGTRLTVT.

V and J are TRBV7-8 and TRBJ2-5; 9 positions match TRBD1. J gave up 5 bases and V 3 bases, and 7 bases lay outside the gene matches. The CDR3 is made up of 15 amino acids. Germline assignment: CDR1 SGHVS and CDR2 FQNEAQ. The CDR3 nucleotides are TGTGCCAGCAGCTTCGGACAGGGGAGGTCGGAGACCCAGTACTTC. Protein sequence: CASSFGQGRSETQYF.

This clonotype has a count of ten or more. The chain is built from TRBV11-1 and TRBJ1-1; TRBD1 matches at 7 bases. The J segment lost 0 bases and the V segment lost 3 bases, leaving 10 bases of the junction unmatched. This CDR3 has 17 amino acids. Germline lookup yields CDR1 SGHAT and CDR2 FQDESV (reference sequence). The CDR3 DNA sequence: TGTGCCAGCAGCTTCTACAGGGGACACCTCATGAACACTGAAGCTTTCTTT. Translation: CASSFYRGHLMNTEAFF.

The V and J genes are TRBV2 and TRBJ2-7, with D unclear. Trimming took 7 bases from V and 5 from J, leaving 18 bases between them. The CDR3 spans 14 residues. Germline loops: CDR1 SNHLY, CDR2 FYNNEI. For the CDR3, the DNA is TGTGCCAGCACCTTGGGCGAGAGACTCCACGAGCAGTACTTC. This codes for CASTLGERLHEQYF.

This rearrangement joins TRBV24-1 to TRBJ1-1; TRBD1 is a possible D gene (6 bases). The V gene's germline CDR1 is KGHDR and CDR2 SFDVKD. Trimming left V 1 base short and J 8 bases short, with 10 bases between. The CDR3 length is 13 residues. CDR3 DNA: TGTGCCACCAGTGATTTCTCGGGGGGCGAAGCTTTCTTT. Its translation: CATSDFSGGEAFF.

A few counts support this clonotype. The V gene is TRBV12-3 or TRBV12-4, the J gene TRBJ1-1, with D unresolved. V gave up 5 bases and J gave up 1 base, with 14 bases separating them. The CDR3 sequence is 15 residues long. The CDR3 coding sequence is TGTGCCAGCAGTGATGGAGGAGGATGGAACACTGAAGCTTTCTTT. Translation gives CASSDGGGWNTEAFF.

This clonotype was picked up many times. The V gene is TRBV15, the J gene TRBJ1-1, with TRBD1 matching 7 bases. The junction had 3 bases not matched to a gene; V was cut back by 1 base and J by 4 bases. This CDR3 region has 14 residues. Per the germline V gene, CDR1 is LNHNV and CDR2 is YYDKDF (reference sequence). The DNA for the CDR3 is TGTGCCACCAGCAGAGGACAGGGTCGCACTGAAGCTTTCTTT. It translates to CATSRGQGRTEAFF. The full variable domain, completed using reference TRBV15 and TRBJ1-1, is DAMVIQNPRYQVTQFGKPVTLSCSQTLNHNVMYWYQQKSSQAPKLLFHYYDKDFNNEADTPDNFQSRRPNTSFCFLDIRSPGLGDTAMYLCATSRGQGRTEAFFGQGTRLTVV.

In the case of this clonotype: This may arise from a read error, as a much more abundant clone is one base away. The chain employs TRBV12-3 or TRBV12-4 and TRBJ1-6; the D is unclear. This CDR3 has 13 amino acids. The germline V and J ends were trimmed by 6 bases and 9 bases, with 12 bases remaining between them. The CDR3 region is CASRSYPTSPLHF. The DNA of the CDR3 is TGTGCCAGCAGAAGCTACCCGACTTCACCCCTCCACTTT.

The rearrangement uses TRBV2 and TRBJ2-5; the match to TRBD2 covers 12 bases. CDR3 length equals 14 residues. CDR1 is SNHLY and CDR2 is FYNNEI in the germline V gene. The V and J ends lost 11 bases and 5 bases, in that order; junction bases with no gene match: 9. The CDR3 spells CAGRLAGVSETQYF. In DNA, the CDR3 is TGTGCCGGGAGACTAGCGGGAGTTAGTGAGACCCAGTACTTC.

In its sample, this clonotype was seen many times. The chain links TRBV15 to TRBJ1-5, with a possible D match to TRBD1 (5 bases). Trimming removed 5 bases from V and 0 bases from J, with 14 bases in between. This CDR3 region has 16 residues. Germline loops: CDR1 LNHNV, CDR2 YYDKDF (reference sequence). DNA of the CDR3: TGTGCCACCAGCCCTCACAGGACCAGTAGCAATCAGCCCCAGCATTTT. It yields the protein CATSPHRTSSNQPQHF.

This chain links TRBV9 with TRBJ1-6; tentative D call: TRBD1 (5 bases). CDR1 is SGDLS and CDR2 is YYNGEE in the germline V gene. The length of the CDR3 is 11 residues. V was trimmed by 4 bases and J by 15 bases, leaving 11 bases between them. DNA of the CDR3: TGTGCCAGCAGCCAGGGAGCGAACCTCCACTTT. Translated, it gives CASSQGANLHF.

The chain couples TRBV6-6 to TRBJ1-5; 7 bases match TRBD1. The CDR3 totals 16 residues. Germline V gene data show CDR1 as MNHNY and CDR2 as SVGAGI (reference sequence). The J segment lost 0 bases and the V segment lost 5 bases, leaving 7 bases of the junction unmatched. In DNA, the CDR3 is TGTGCCAGCAGTCTAGGGGGCAAGTATAGCAATCAGCCCCAGCATTTT. Residues: CASSLGGKYSNQPQHF.

On this clonotype: Germline is not matched at one junction end, which may reflect a read error. The V call is TRBV4-1, the J call TRBJ1-2, with TRBD1 matching 8 bases. The CDR3 runs to 15 residues. CDR1 MGHRA and CDR2 YSYEKL come from the germline V gene. CDR3 coding DNA: TGCGCCAGCAGCCAGGCGACAGGGGCTAACTATGGCTGCACCTTC. As protein: CASSQATGANYGCTF.

This chain uses TRBV9 with TRBJ1-2; TRBD1 agrees at 9 bases. This CDR3 has 17 residues. The germline V gene encodes CDR1 SGDLS and CDR2 YYNGEE. Trimming cost V 4 bases and J 1 base; bases outside gene matches: 11. As DNA, the CDR3 is TGTGCCAGCAGCACAACAGGGGGCGGTCTAGATAACTATGGCTACACCTTC. Translated: CASSTTGGGLDNYGYTF.

The sample holds many counts of this clonotype. CDR3 nucleotide sequence: TGTGCCATCAGTGAATCGACAGGGTATAGAGACGAGCAGTACTTC. It specifies CAISESTGYRDEQYF. The gene calls are TRBV10-3 and TRBJ2-7, with 7 bases aligning to TRBD1. This CDR3 comprises 15 residues. The junction had 10 bases not matched to a gene; V was cut back by 3 bases and J by 5 bases. Germline V CDR1 and CDR2: ENHRY, SYGVKD.

The gene calls are TRBV19 and TRBJ1-2; 11 positions agree with TRBD1. V was clipped by 4 bases and J by 4 bases; unmatched bases: 5. This CDR3 has 15 residues. CDR1 and CDR2 from the germline V gene are LNHDA and SQIVND (reference sequence). The CDR3 is CASSTHGTGGYGYTF. CDR3 bases: TGTGCCAGTAGTACCCACGGGACAGGGGGCTATGGCTACACCTTC. Drawing the rest from reference TRBV19 and TRBJ1-2, the complete variable domain is DGGITQSPKYLFRKEGQNVTLSCEQNLNHDAMYWYRQDPGQGLRLIYYSQIVNDFQKGDIAEGYSVSREKKESFPLTVTSAQKNPTAFYLCASSTHGTGGYGYTFGSGTRLTVV.